A single sample gave rise to the 20 T cell receptor beta chains below, sequenced in a study of control samples from healthy donors and cancer patients. Using immunoSEQ multiplex PCR, the repertoire was profiled, and TCRdb retains in-frame clones only, with some absent. The sample holds 150,000 to 180,000 clones, 85% to 95% seen once. The sample taken for sequencing was blood. These receptors all stem from a man aged 35 to 55 in good health.

CDR3 amino acids: CASSYSMGQGSQPQHF. DNA of the CDR3: TGTGCCAGCAGTTACTCGATGGGACAGGGTTCTCAGCCCCAGCATTTT. V usage is TRBV6-6 and J usage is TRBJ1-5, with 9 bases aligning to TRBD1. This CDR3 has 16 residues. Per the germline V gene, CDR1 is MNHNY and CDR2 is SVGAGI (reference sequence). Trimming at V came to 0 bases and at J to 6 bases, leaving 6 bases not matched to a gene.

This CDR3 reads CASSSGTANYGYTF. CDR3 in DNA: TGTGCCAGCAGTTCCGGGACAGCCAACTATGGCTACACCTTC. V usage is TRBV28 and J usage is TRBJ1-2; 7 bases line up with TRBD1. Per germline, CDR1 MDHEN and CDR2 SYDVKM. The CDR3 spans 14 residues. J lost 2 bases, V lost 4 bases, and 4 bases had no gene match.

The rearrangement joins TRBV19 to TRBJ1-2; D unclear. The CDR3 loop spans 13 amino acids. V lost 7 bases, J lost 6 bases, and 15 bases lay in between. Germline V CDR1 and CDR2: LNHDA, SQIVND (reference sequence). CDR3 region: CASTAIQNHGYTF. The DNA for the CDR3 is TGTGCCAGTACCGCGATCCAAAACCATGGCTACACCTTC.

The chain employs TRBV6-1 and TRBJ2-3; 8 nucleotides match TRBD2. Germline CDR1 reads MNHNS; CDR2 reads SASEGT. This CDR3 spans 11 amino acids. The junction had 3 bases not matched to a gene; V was cut back by 2 bases and J by 14 bases. CDR3 nucleotides: TGTGCCAGCAGTGAACACGGACTAGCGTATTTT. This encodes CASSEHGLAYF.

The chain employs TRBV5-6 and TRBJ1-6; D is uncertain. The CDR3 extends over 15 amino acids. Trimming cost V 2 bases and J 9 bases, with 15 bases left between them. Germline CDR1 is SGHDT and CDR2 is YYEEEE. The CDR3 spells CASSLGGGITSPLHF. CDR3 nucleotides: TGTGCCAGCAGCTTAGGCGGCGGGATTACTTCACCCCTCCACTTT.

This chain links TRBV11-2 with TRBJ1-1; perhaps TRBD1 as D (5 bases). The V gene lost 1 base and the J gene lost 2 bases, with 11 bases spanning the gap. The CDR3 spans 15 residues. Germline lookup yields CDR1 SGHAT and CDR2 FQNNGV. Here the CDR3 reads CASSLAGGGNTEAFF. The CDR3 coding sequence is TGTGCCAGCAGCTTAGCTGGCGGGGGTAACACTGAAGCTTTCTTT.

This chain uses TRBV9 with TRBJ1-2; the match to TRBD1 covers 7 bases. V was clipped by 3 bases and J by 0 bases; unmatched bases: 5. The CDR3 has 15 residues. Germline CDR1 is SGDLS and CDR2 is YYNGEE. The CDR3 DNA sequence: TGTGCCAGCAGCGCGACGACAGGGACTAACTATGGCTACACCTTC. Its translation: CASSATTGTNYGYTF.

The gene calls are TRBV4-3 and TRBJ1-1; tentatively, D is TRBD1 (6 bases). Germline loops: CDR1 LGHNA, CDR2 YSLEER. The CDR3 runs 15 residues. V was pared by 4 bases and J by 4 bases, with 16 bases between. CDR3 protein: CASSPYRAGPTEAFF. CDR3 nucleotides: TGCGCCAGCAGCCCTTACAGGGCAGGGCCCACTGAAGCTTTCTTT.

The chain has TRBV5-1 and TRBJ1-3; no clear D. The CDR3 is 16 amino acids. The ends were cut back, 1 base at V and 0 bases at J, with 11 bases in the middle. The V gene's germline CDR1 is SGHRS and CDR2 YFSETQ. The CDR3 protein is CASSLWQVSSGNTIYF. CDR3 DNA: TGCGCCAGCAGCTTGTGGCAGGTTAGCTCTGGAAACACCATATATTTT.

CDR3 DNA sequence: TGTGCCAGCAGTCGGACAGGGTACTCTGGGGCCAACGTCCTGACTTTC. Translation: CASSRTGYSGANVLTF. The chain is built from TRBV27 and TRBJ2-6, with TRBD1 matching over 8 bases. V shed 5 bases, J shed 0 bases, and the junction held 3 bases outside the gene matches. Germline loops: CDR1 MNHEY, CDR2 SMNVEV (reference sequence). The CDR3 loop spans 16 amino acids.

The chain recombines TRBV24-1 with TRBJ1-2; D is undetermined. The V gene's germline CDR1 is KGHDR and CDR2 SFDVKD. The CDR3 loop spans 12 amino acids. Trimming removed 1 base from V and 9 bases from J, with 8 bases in between. CDR3 DNA sequence: TGTGCCACCAGTGATTTTCAAGGGAGCTACACCTTC. This gives the protein CATSDFQGSYTF.

V and J are TRBV7-9 and TRBJ1-2; D might be TRBD1 (6 bases). This CDR3 has 15 residues. Germline V gives CDR1 SEHNR, CDR2 FQNEAQ (reference sequence). The V and J ends lost 1 base and 5 bases respectively, with 14 bases between them. The CDR3 coding sequence is TGTGCCAGCAGCTTAGTAGCCGGGGGCGGGTATGGCTACACCTTC. Amino acids: CASSLVAGGGYGYTF.

This rearrangement joins TRBV5-6 to TRBJ2-3; D perhaps matches TRBD2 (5 bases). V gave up 6 bases and J gave up 0 bases, with 17 bases separating them. This CDR3 comprises 16 residues. CDR1 SGHDT and CDR2 YYEEEE come from the germline V gene. CDR3 residues: CASTNAPAVSTDTQYF. CDR3 sequence (DNA): TGTGCCAGCACTAATGCCCCAGCGGTTAGCACAGATACGCAGTATTTT.

The chain combines TRBV7-2 with TRBJ2-2, with 10 bases lining up with TRBD1. There are 14 residues in the CDR3. Germline V lookup: CDR1 SGHTA, CDR2 FQGNSA. V was pared by 7 bases and J by 7 bases, with 6 bases of the junction left unmatched. Written as DNA, the CDR3 is TGTGCCAGCAACAGACAGGGGGCAAGCGGGGAGCTGTTTTTT. Translated: CASNRQGASGELFF.

The J gene is TRBJ1-2, the V gene TRBV29-1, with 7 nucleotides matching TRBD1. Trimming cost V 7 bases and J 7 bases; bases outside gene matches: 21. The germline V gene has CDR1 SQVTM and CDR2 ANQGSEA. The CDR3 has 16 amino acids. CDR3 DNA: TGCAGCGCCGGGGGGCCGGGACAGCTTTCCTCGCGTGGCTACACCTTC. This translates into CSAGGPGQLSSRGYTF.

The rearrangement uses TRBV9 and TRBJ2-1; D is perhaps TRBD2 (7 bases). The CDR3 runs 17 residues. The V end was cut by 0 bases, the J end by 3 bases, with 16 bases between. Germline loops: CDR1 SGDLS, CDR2 YYNGEE. DNA of the CDR3: TGTGCCAGCAGCGTAGAAGGGGGGGCTATGATCTACAATGAGCAGTTCTTC. Its protein product is CASSVEGGAMIYNEQFF.

V usage is TRBV3-1 (or the pseudogene TRBV3-2) and J usage is TRBJ1-3; D is undetermined. This CDR3 has 13 residues. Per germline, CDR1 LGHDT and CDR2 YNNKEL (reference sequence). V lost 0 bases to trimming and J lost 5 bases, with 5 bases between them. CDR3 protein: CASSQESRNTIYF. In nucleotides, the CDR3 is TGTGCCAGCAGCCAAGAATCGAGAAACACCATATATTTT.

The gene calls are TRBV28 and TRBJ1-2; a possible D gene is TRBD1 (5 bases). The CDR3 contains 15 residues. The ends were cut back, 7 bases at V and 4 bases at J, with 19 bases in the middle. The V gene's germline CDR1 is MDHEN and CDR2 SYDVKM. The CDR3 here is CASTPSWGVPYGYTF. DNA for the CDR3: TGTGCCAGCACCCCATCGTGGGGCGTTCCCTATGGCTACACCTTC.

V gene TRBV7-8 combines with J gene TRBJ2-5, with D tentatively TRBD1 (6 bases). The CDR3 runs to 15 residues. With 5 bases removed from V and 5 bases from J, the gap between germline ends came to 18 bases. Germline assignment: CDR1 SGHVS and CDR2 FQNEAQ. The CDR3 DNA follows: TGTGCCAGCAGCACACGACACAGGGAAAGGGAGACCCAGTACTTC. It yields the protein CASSTRHRERETQYF.

This clone was found a few times. In DNA form, the CDR3 reads TGCAGTGCTAGAGAGAACACTGAAGCTTTCTTT. Translated: CSARENTEAFF. This rearrangement joins TRBV20-1 to TRBJ1-1; D remains ambiguous. Germline V gene sequence: CDR1 DFQATT, CDR2 SNEGSKA (reference sequence). Trimming pared 0 bases from V and 1 base from J, leaving 0 bases between. This CDR3 contains 11 residues.